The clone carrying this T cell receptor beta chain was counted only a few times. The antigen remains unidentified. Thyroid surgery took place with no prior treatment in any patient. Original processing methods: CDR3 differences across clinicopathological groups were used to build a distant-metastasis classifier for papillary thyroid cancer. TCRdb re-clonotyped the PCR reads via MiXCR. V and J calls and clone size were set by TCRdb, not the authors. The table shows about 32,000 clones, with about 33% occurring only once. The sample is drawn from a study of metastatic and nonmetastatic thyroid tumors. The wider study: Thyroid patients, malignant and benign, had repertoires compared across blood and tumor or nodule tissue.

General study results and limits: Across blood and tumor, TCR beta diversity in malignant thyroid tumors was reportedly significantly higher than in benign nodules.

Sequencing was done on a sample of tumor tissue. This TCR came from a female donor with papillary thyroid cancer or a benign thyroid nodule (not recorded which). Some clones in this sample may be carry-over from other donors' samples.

CDR3 loop: CATSRERNEQYF. The CDR3 DNA is TGTGCCACCAGCAGAGAGCGTAACGAGCAGTACTTC. This chain links TRBV15 with TRBJ2-7, with unresolved D. The CDR3 runs 12 residues. Between the trimmed V and J ends, which lost 0 bases and 5 bases, there was a span of 5 bases. From germline, CDR1 is LNHNV and CDR2 YYDKDF (reference sequence).